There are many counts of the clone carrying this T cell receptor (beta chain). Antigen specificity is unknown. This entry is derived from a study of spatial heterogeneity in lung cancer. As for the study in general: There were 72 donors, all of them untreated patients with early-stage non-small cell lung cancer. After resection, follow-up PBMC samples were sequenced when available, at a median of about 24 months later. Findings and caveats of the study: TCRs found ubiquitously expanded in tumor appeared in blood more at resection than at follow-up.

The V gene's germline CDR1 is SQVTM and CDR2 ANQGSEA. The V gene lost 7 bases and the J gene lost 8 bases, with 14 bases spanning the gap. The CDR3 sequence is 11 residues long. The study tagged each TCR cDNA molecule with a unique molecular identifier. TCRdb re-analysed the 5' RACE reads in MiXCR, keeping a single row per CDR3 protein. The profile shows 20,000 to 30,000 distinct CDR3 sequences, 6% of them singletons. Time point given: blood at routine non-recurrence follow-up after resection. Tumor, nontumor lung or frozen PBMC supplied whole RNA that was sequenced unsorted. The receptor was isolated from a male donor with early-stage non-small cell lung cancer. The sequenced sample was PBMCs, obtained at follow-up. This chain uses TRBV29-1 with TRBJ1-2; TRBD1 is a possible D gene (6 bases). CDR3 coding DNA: TGCAGCGCCGGGGACATGCGAGGCTACACCTTC. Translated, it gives CSAGDMRGYTF.